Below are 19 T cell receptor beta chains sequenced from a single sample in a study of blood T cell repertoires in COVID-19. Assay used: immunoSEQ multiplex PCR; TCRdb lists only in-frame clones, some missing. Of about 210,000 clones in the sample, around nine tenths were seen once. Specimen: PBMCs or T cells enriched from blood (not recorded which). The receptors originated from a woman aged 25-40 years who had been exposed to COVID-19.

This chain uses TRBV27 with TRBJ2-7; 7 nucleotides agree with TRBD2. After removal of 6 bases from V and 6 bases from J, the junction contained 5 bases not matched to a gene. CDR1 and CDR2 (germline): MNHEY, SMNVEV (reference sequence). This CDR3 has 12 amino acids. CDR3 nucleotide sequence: TGTGCCAGCAGCTCCGCTAGCGGCGAGCAGTACTTC. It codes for CASSSASGEQYF.

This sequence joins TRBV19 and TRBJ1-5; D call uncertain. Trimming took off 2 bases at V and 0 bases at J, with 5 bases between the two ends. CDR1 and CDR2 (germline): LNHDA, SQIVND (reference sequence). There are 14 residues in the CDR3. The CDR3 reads CASSIQNSNQPQHF. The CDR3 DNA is TGTGCCAGTAGTATACAGAATAGCAATCAGCCCCAGCATTTT.

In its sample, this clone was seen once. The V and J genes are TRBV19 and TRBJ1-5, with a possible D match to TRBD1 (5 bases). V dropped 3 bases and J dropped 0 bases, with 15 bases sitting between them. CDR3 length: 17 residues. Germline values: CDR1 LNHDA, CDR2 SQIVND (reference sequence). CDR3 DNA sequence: TGTGCCAGTAGTATCCTTGAGACAGTCTTTAGCAATCAGCCCCAGCATTTT. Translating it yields CASSILETVFSNQPQHF.

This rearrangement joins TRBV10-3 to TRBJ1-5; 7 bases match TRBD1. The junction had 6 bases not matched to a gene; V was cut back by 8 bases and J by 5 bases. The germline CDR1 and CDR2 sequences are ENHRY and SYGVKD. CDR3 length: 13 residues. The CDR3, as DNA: TGTGCCATCCGCGGACAGGTGGATCAGCCCCAGCATTTT. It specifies CAIRGQVDQPQHF.

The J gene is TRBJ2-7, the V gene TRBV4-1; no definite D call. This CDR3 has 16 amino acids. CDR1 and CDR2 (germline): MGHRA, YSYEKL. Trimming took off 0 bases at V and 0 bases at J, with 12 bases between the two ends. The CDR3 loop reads CASSQDSQEPSYEQYF. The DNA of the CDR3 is TGCGCCAGCAGCCAAGACTCCCAGGAACCCTCCTACGAGCAGTACTTC.

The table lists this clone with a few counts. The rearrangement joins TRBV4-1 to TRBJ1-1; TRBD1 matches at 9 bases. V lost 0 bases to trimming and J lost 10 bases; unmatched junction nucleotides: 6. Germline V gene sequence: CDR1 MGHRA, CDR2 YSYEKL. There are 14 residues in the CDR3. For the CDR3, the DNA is TGCGCCAGCAGCCAAGAGGCGGGACAGGGAGGAGCTTTCTTT. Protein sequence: CASSQEAGQGGAFF.

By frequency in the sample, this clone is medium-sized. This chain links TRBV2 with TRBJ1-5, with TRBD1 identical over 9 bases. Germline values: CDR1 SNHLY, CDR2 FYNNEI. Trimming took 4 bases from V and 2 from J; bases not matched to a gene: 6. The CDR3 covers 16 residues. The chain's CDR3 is CASSGQGEGGNQPQHF. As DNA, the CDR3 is TGTGCCAGCAGTGGACAGGGGGAGGGAGGCAATCAGCCCCAGCATTTT. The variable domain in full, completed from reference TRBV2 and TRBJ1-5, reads EPEVTQTPSHQVTQMGQEVILRCVPISNHLYFYWYRQILGQKVEFLVSFYNNEISEKSEIFDDQFSVERPDGSNFTLKIRSTKLEDSAMYFCASSGQGEGGNQPQHFGDGTRLSIL.

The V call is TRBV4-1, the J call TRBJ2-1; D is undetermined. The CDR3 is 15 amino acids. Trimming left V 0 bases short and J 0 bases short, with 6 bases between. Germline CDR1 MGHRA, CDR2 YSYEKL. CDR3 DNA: TGCGCCAGCAGCCAAGAGTCAGACTCCTACAATGAGCAGTTCTTC. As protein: CASSQESDSYNEQFF.

In nucleotides, the CDR3 is TGCAGTGCTAGCTGGCAGTTCGAGCAGTACTTC. Its translation: CSASWQFEQYF. J is TRBJ2-7 and V is TRBV20-1, with no clear D. Germline assignment: CDR1 DFQATT and CDR2 SNEGSKA (reference sequence). Trimming left V 3 bases short and J 6 bases short, with 9 bases between. This CDR3 contains 11 residues.

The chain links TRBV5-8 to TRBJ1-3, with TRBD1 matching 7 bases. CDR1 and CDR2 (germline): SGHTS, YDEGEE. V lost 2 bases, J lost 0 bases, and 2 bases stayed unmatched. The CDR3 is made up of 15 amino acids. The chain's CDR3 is CASSFPGGSGNTIYF. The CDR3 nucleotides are TGTGCCAGCAGCTTCCCAGGGGGCTCTGGAAACACCATATATTTT.

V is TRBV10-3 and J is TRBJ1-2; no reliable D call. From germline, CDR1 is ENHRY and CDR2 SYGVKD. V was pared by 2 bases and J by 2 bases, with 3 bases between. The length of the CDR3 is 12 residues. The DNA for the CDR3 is TGTGCCATCAGTGAGGAGAACTATGGCTACACCTTC. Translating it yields CAISEENYGYTF.

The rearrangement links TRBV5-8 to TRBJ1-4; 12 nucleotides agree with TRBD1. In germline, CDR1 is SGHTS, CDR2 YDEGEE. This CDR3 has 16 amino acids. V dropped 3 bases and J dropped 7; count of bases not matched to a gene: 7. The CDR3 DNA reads TGTGCCAGCAGCTCGGGACAGGGGGCGTATGGTGAAAAACTGTTTTTT. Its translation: CASSSGQGAYGEKLFF.

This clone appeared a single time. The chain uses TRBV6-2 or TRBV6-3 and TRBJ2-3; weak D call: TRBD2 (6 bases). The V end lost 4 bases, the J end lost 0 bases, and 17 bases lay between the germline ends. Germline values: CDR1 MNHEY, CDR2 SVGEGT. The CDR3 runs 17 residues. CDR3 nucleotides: TGTGCCAGCAGTTTACGAGGCGGGACTCTTAGCACAGATACGCAGTATTTT. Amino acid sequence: CASSLRGGTLSTDTQYF.

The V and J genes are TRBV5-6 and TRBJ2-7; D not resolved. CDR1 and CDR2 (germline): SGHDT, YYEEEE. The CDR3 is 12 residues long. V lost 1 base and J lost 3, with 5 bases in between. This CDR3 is CASSLYSYEQYF. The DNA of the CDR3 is TGTGCCAGCAGCTTGTACAGCTACGAGCAGTACTTC.

The CDR3 DNA follows: TGCGCCAGCAGCCCCACCACCCCAGCCTACAATGAGCAGTTCTTC. Protein sequence: CASSPTTPAYNEQFF. The chain uses TRBV5-1 and TRBJ2-1; no clear D. CDR1 is SGHRS, CDR2 YFSETQ, per germline. Trimming removed 4 bases at V and 2 bases at J, with 13 bases between. This CDR3 is built from 15 residues.

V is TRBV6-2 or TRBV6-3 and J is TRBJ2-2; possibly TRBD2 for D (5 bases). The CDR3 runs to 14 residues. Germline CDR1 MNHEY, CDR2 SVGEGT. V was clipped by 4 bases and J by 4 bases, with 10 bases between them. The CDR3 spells CASSLTGSTGELFF. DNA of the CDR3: TGTGCCAGCAGTTTGACGGGGAGCACCGGGGAGCTGTTTTTT.

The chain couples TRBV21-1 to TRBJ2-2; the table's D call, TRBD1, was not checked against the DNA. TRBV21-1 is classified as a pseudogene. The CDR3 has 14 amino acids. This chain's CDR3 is CASSGHRGTGELFF. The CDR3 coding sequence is TGTGCCAGCAGCGGACACAGGGGAACCGGGGAGCTGTTTTTT.

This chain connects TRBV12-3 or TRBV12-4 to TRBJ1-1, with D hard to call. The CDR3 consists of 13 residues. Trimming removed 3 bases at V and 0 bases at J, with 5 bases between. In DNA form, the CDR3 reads TGTGCCAGCAGTTTTTACTTGAACACTGAAGCTTTCTTT. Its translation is CASSFYLNTEAFF.

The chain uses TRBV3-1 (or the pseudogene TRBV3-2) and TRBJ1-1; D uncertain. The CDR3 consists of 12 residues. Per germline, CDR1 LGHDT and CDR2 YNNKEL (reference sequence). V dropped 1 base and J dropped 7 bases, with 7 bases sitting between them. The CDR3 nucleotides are TGTGCCAGCAGCCAAGTGAACGGTGAAGCTTTCTTT. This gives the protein CASSQVNGEAFF.